These 27 T cell receptor beta chains were all obtained from the same sample, sequenced in a study of cytomegalovirus exposure and HLA in healthy donors. Primers for the PCR totalled 60 Vbeta and 13 Jbeta. Assay used: immunoSEQ multiplex PCR; TCRdb lists only in-frame clones, some missing. The profile covers roughly 90,000 clones, with roughly four fifths appearing a single time and more than 3% taken by the ten largest. The sequenced sample was PBMCs. These receptors were collected from a young man in good health and CMV-seropositive.

The genes are TRBV2 and TRBJ1-5; TRBD1 matches 10 bases. Germline V gene sequence: CDR1 SNHLY, CDR2 FYNNEI. The CDR3 length is 13 residues. The J segment lost 7 bases and the V segment lost 6 bases, leaving 3 bases of the junction unmatched. The chain's CDR3 is CASRGQGQQPQHF. DNA of the CDR3: TGTGCCAGCAGGGGACAGGGGCAGCAGCCCCAGCATTTT. The full variable domain, in which reference TRBV2 and TRBJ1-5 provide the parts outside the CDR3, is EPEVTQTPSHQVTQMGQEVILRCVPISNHLYFYWYRQILGQKVEFLVSFYNNEISEKSEIFDDQFSVERPDGSNFTLKIRSTKLEDSAMYFCASRGQGQQPQHFGDGTRLSIL.

This clone was seen once. This chain links TRBV25-1 with TRBJ1-1, with D perhaps TRBD1 (5 bases). Trimming removed 8 bases from V and 5 bases from J, with 9 bases in between. The CDR3 loop spans 11 amino acids. The V gene's germline CDR1 is MGHDK and CDR2 SYGVNS. In nucleotides, the CDR3 is TGTGCCAGCGGGGGAGGGACTGAAGCTTTCTTT. Amino acid sequence: CASGGGTEAFF.

The chain joins TRBV7-9 to TRBJ2-3; 7 nucleotides match TRBD2. The trim removed 1 base at V and 5 bases at J, leaving 6 bases unmatched. The CDR3 totals 15 residues. The V gene's germline CDR1 is SEHNR and CDR2 FQNEAQ (reference sequence). The CDR3, as DNA: TGTGCCAGCAGCTTAGATACGGCTAGCGGAGATACGCAGTATTTT. Its protein product is CASSLDTASGDTQYF. Based on the CDR3 plus reference TRBV7-9 and TRBJ2-3, the full variable domain is DTGVSQNPRHKITKRGQNVTFRCDPISEHNRLYWYRQTLGQGPEFLTYFQNEAQLEKSRLLSDRFSAERPKGSFSTLEIQRTEQGDSAMYLCASSLDTASGDTQYFGPGTRLTVL.

The chain uses TRBV7-9 and TRBJ2-7, with TRBD2 matching 12 bases. V gave up 4 bases and J gave up 4 bases; unmatched junction bases: 5. Germline V lookup: CDR1 SEHNR, CDR2 FQNEAQ (reference sequence). This CDR3 contains 15 residues. This CDR3 reads CASSSRLAGVYEQYF. The CDR3, as DNA: TGTGCCAGCAGCTCGCGACTAGCGGGAGTATACGAGCAGTACTTC.

The V call is TRBV6-6, the J call TRBJ2-7; TRBD2 might be the D (6 bases). This CDR3 has 15 residues. V was cut by 4 bases and J by 5 bases, with 18 bases left in between. Germline V gene sequence: CDR1 MNHNY, CDR2 SVGAGI (reference sequence). The CDR3 sequence: CASSWTGASEDEQYF. The CDR3 DNA is TGTGCCAGCAGTTGGACGGGAGCGAGTGAAGACGAGCAGTACTTC.

The chain combines TRBV11-2 with TRBJ1-2; D is perhaps TRBD1 (5 bases). CDR1 and CDR2 from the germline V gene are SGHAT and FQNNGV. This CDR3 spans 15 amino acids. V was pared by 0 bases and J by 3 bases, with 11 bases between. The CDR3 sequence: CASSLDNRGDYGYTF. The CDR3 DNA sequence: TGTGCCAGCAGCTTAGATAATCGGGGGGACTATGGCTACACCTTC. Drawing the rest from reference TRBV11-2 and TRBJ1-2, the complete variable domain is EAGVAQSPRYKIIEKRQSVAFWCNPISGHATLYWYQQILGQGPKLLIQFQNNGVVDDSQLPKDRFSAERLKGVDSTLKIQPAKLEDSAVYLCASSLDNRGDYGYTFGSGTRLTVV.

The rearrangement links TRBV28 to TRBJ1-4; possibly TRBD1 for D (5 bases). The CDR3 runs 16 residues. Germline-derived CDR1 and CDR2 are MDHEN and SYDVKM. The V and J ends lost 2 bases and 6 bases respectively, with 16 bases between them. CDR3 region: CASSLLSGLGDEKLFF. CDR3 coding DNA: TGTGCCAGCAGTTTACTCTCAGGCCTAGGGGATGAAAAACTGTTTTTT.

J is TRBJ1-4 and V is TRBV28; perhaps TRBD1 as D (6 bases). Trimming took off 2 bases at V and 6 bases at J, with 13 bases between the two ends. CDR1 is MDHEN and CDR2 is SYDVKM in the germline V gene. The CDR3 is 15 amino acids. In nucleotides, the CDR3 is TGTGCCAGCAGTTTAATGGGGGGGGCTCATGAAAAACTGTTTTTT. Translated: CASSLMGGAHEKLFF.

The chain carries TRBV6-1 and TRBJ2-3; D ambiguous. Between the trimmed V and J ends, which lost 6 bases and 8 bases, there was a span of 15 bases. This CDR3 has 13 amino acids. Germline assignment: CDR1 MNHNS and CDR2 SASEGT. CDR3 amino acids: CASSAGTSGTQYF. The CDR3 DNA is TGTGCCAGCAGCGCCGGAACCTCGGGTACGCAGTATTTT.

In regard to this clone: A read error may produce the germline difference seen at one junction end. The chain employs TRBV7-9 and TRBJ2-7; no clear D. Looked up from germline, CDR1 is SEHNR and CDR2 is FQNEAQ (reference sequence). The CDR3 is 12 amino acids. The CDR3 loop is CSSSLTGYEQYF. The CDR3 DNA reads TGTTCCAGCAGCTTAACGGGCTACGAGCAGTACTTC.

The chain recombines TRBV30 with TRBJ2-7; TRBD1 matches at 10 bases. V lost 3 bases, J lost 1 base, and 0 bases stayed unmatched. Germline V gives CDR1 GTSNPN, CDR2 SVGIG (reference sequence). There are 13 residues in the CDR3. The CDR3 DNA reads TGTGCCTGGAGGGGACAGGGGTCCTACGAGCAGTACTTC. Translated: CAWRGQGSYEQYF. Full variable domain (remainder filled in from reference TRBV30 and TRBJ2-7): SQTIHQWPATLVQPVGSPLSLECTVEGTSNPNLYWYRQAAGRGLQLLFYSVGIGQISSEVPQNLSASRPQDRQFILSSKKLLLSDSGFYLCAWRGQGSYEQYFGPGTRLTVT.

The chain uses TRBV28 and TRBJ2-7, with no clear D. Germline V gene sequence: CDR1 MDHEN, CDR2 SYDVKM. V was pared by 4 bases and J by 0 bases, with 13 bases between. The CDR3 extends over 15 amino acids. CDR3 amino acids: CASSSNSPNSYEQYF. CDR3 nucleotide sequence: TGTGCCAGCAGTTCCAACTCTCCGAACTCCTACGAGCAGTACTTC.

The CDR3 region has the DNA TGTGCCAGCCCCCCCCCAGCGGGGTGGAAAGAGACCCAGTACTTC. Amino acids: CASPPPAGWKETQYF. The chain has TRBV21-1 and TRBJ2-5; the table's D call TRBD2 went unverified against the DNA. TRBV21-1 is labeled a pseudogene. The CDR3 length is 15 residues.

The chain employs TRBV7-2 and TRBJ1-2; D gene unclear. Trimming cost V 7 bases and J 2 bases, with 14 bases left between them. The CDR3 length is 14 residues. Germline lookup yields CDR1 SGHTA and CDR2 FQGNSA. The CDR3 nucleotides are TGTGCCAGCAAACTCTCAGCGGGGAACTATGGCTACACCTTC. Residues: CASKLSAGNYGYTF.

The chain combines TRBV28 with TRBJ2-6, with TRBD2 as a possible D gene (5 bases). Germline CDR1 and CDR2: MDHEN and SYDVKM. V shed 6 bases and J shed 0 bases, with 9 bases lying between them. The CDR3 sequence is 15 residues long. The CDR3 is CASRNRGSGANVLTF. CDR3 DNA sequence: TGTGCCAGCAGAAACCGGGGCTCTGGGGCCAACGTCCTGACTTTC. The full variable domain, its missing parts supplied by reference TRBV28 and TRBJ2-6, is DVKVTQSSRYLVKRTGEKVFLECVQDMDHENMFWYRQDPGLGLRLIYFSYDVKMKEKGDIPEGYSVSREKKERFSLILESASTNQTSMYLCASRNRGSGANVLTFGAGSRLTVL.

This clone showed up just a few times. The rearrangement joins TRBV7-9 to TRBJ1-1, with D possibly TRBD1 on 5 matching bases. Germline V CDR1 and CDR2: SEHNR, FQNEAQ (reference sequence). Deletions cut 1 base from V and 8 bases from J, with 11 bases between. The CDR3 is made up of 13 amino acids. In nucleotides, the CDR3 is TGTGCCAGCAGCTTAGATTCCGGGGGAGAAGCTTTCTTT. Translating it yields CASSLDSGGEAFF.

J is TRBJ2-5 and V is TRBV7-8; no definite D call. The J call may not be correct, given that the DNA end is closer to TRBJ2-7. This CDR3 is built from 12 residues. The germline CDR1 and CDR2 sequences are SGHVS and FQNEAQ. This CDR3 is CASSLNSYEQYF. CDR3 nucleotides: TGTGCCAGCAGCCTCAACTCCTACGAGCAGTACTTC.

The chain links TRBV9 to TRBJ2-3; D may be TRBD1 (5 bases). The ends were cut back, 4 bases at V and 2 bases at J, with 17 bases in the middle. Germline V CDR1 and CDR2: SGDLS, YYNGEE. The CDR3 length is 16 residues. The CDR3 bases are TGTGCCAGCAGCAATCGACAGCTGGACCTCACAGATACGCAGTATTTT. It yields the protein CASSNRQLDLTDTQYF.

In nucleotides, the CDR3 is TGTGCCTGGAATGGAGGGCTTAACTATGGCTACACCTTC. It yields the protein CAWNGGLNYGYTF. The rearrangement links TRBV30 to TRBJ1-2, with no clear D. Per germline, CDR1 GTSNPN and CDR2 SVGIG (reference sequence). The CDR3 is made up of 13 amino acids. Trimming took off 4 bases at V and 1 base at J, with 10 bases between the two ends.

The chain carries TRBV30 and TRBJ2-2; 7 bases align to TRBD1. The length of the CDR3 is 13 residues. In germline, CDR1 is GTSNPN, CDR2 SVGIG (reference sequence). Trimming took 4 bases from V and 7 from J; bases not matched to a gene: 6. The CDR3 DNA reads as TGTGCCTGGAAGAGGGGGCGAGGCGGGGAGCTGTTTTTT. Protein: CAWKRGRGGELFF.

The gene calls are TRBV11-2 and TRBJ1-5; 8 positions agree with TRBD1. Trimming took 5 bases from V and 5 from J; bases not matched to a gene: 2. The CDR3 covers 13 residues. Germline V lookup: CDR1 SGHAT, CDR2 FQNNGV. The CDR3 loop reads CASSADRDQPQHF. CDR3 nucleotides: TGTGCCAGCAGCGCGGACAGGGATCAGCCCCAGCATTTT.

The rearrangement joins TRBV30 to TRBJ1-4; D might be TRBD1 (5 bases). CDR1 GTSNPN and CDR2 SVGIG come from the germline V gene (reference sequence). Trimming shortened V by 5 bases and J by 0 bases, and 13 bases separated the two germline ends. CDR3 length: 15 amino acids. DNA for the CDR3: TGTGCCTGGGCCCCCGGGGGACCAACTAATGAAAAACTGTTTTTT. It codes for CAWAPGGPTNEKLFF.

This clone was picked up one time. The chain couples TRBV27 to TRBJ2-1; 9 bases match TRBD2. Germline V gene lookup returns CDR1 MNHEY and CDR2 SMNVEV (reference sequence). Trimming at V came to 5 bases and at J to 7 bases, leaving 18 bases not matched to a gene. This CDR3 is 18 amino acids long. The CDR3 bases are TGTGCCAGCAGTGGGCCGCGTGTGTTAGCGGGAGTGAAGAATGAGCAGTTCTTC. Its protein is CASSGPRVLAGVKNEQFF.

The chain couples TRBV9 to TRBJ2-1, with 10 bases aligning to TRBD2. CDR3 length: 16 amino acids. Germline values: CDR1 SGDLS, CDR2 YYNGEE. The junction had 6 bases not matched to a gene; V was cut back by 0 bases and J by 6 bases. The CDR3 nucleotides are TGTGCCAGCAGCGTAGCTCCCAGCGGGAGGGCCAATGAGCAGTTCTTC. The encoded protein is CASSVAPSGRANEQFF.

This chain links TRBV23-1 with TRBJ2-1; perhaps TRBD1 as D (6 bases). TRBV23-1 is an ORF; its function is uncertain. This CDR3 is 15 amino acids long. V lost 0 bases and J lost 6, with 12 bases in between. DNA for the CDR3: TGCGCCAGCAGTCAATCGACGCCAGGGGCCAATGAGCAGTTCTTC. This gives the protein CASSQSTPGANEQFF.

Remarks on this clone: Its ends do not fully match the called genes, so a read error is possible. The chain employs TRBV28 and TRBJ2-7; D unclear. Per germline, CDR1 MDHEN and CDR2 SYDVKM. This CDR3 spans 13 amino acids. The CDR3 DNA follows: TGTGCCGGCAGTCCCCAGGTGCCCTACGAGCAGTACTTC. Translated: CAGSPQVPYEQYF.

The rearrangement links TRBV10-3 to TRBJ2-3; tentative D call: TRBD1 (6 bases). CDR1 and CDR2 from the germline V gene are ENHRY and SYGVKD. The V and J ends lost 6 bases and 0 bases respectively, with 13 bases between them. This CDR3 is built from 15 residues. In DNA, the CDR3 is TGTGCCATCAGGAGACAGGCCACCAGCACAGATACGCAGTATTTT. Its protein product is CAIRRQATSTDTQYF.